This is a list of T cell receptor beta chains from one sample in a study of blood T cells in healthy people across ages. Via MiXCR, TCRdb re-called the 5' RACE reads, giving one row per CDR3 protein. The sample contains 890,000 or so distinct CDR3 sequences, about 62% of which appear only once. The sequenced sample was blood. The receptors derive from a man younger than 45 in good health. Each CDR3 is given without its conserved first and last residue. The order of the fields is D gene, V gene, CDR3 protein. A D gene is named only where the DNA matches it firmly.

NA,TRBV6-2/TRBV6-3,ATADVTRVNSPLH
NA,TRBV5-5,ASSLGQHNTEAF
TRBD1,TRBV20-1,SALPTGGRPDTQY
NA,TRBV9,ASSAVGGGPYEQY
NA,TRBV6-1,ASGRETGAVNTEAF
TRBD1,TRBV12-3/TRBV12-4,AGSLATGTGLFETQY
TRBD1,TRBV20-1,SAIRGETQY
NA,TRBV7-9,ASSLGMGPNNSPLH
NA,TRBV12-3/TRBV12-4,ASSLRVLAKNIQY
NA,TRBV11-2,ASSQGLPTYNEQF
NA,TRBV6-5,ASSAAAAQY
NA,TRBV20-1,SAGDTHEQY
TRBD2,TRBV7-2,ASSLLGSGGAFGEQF
TRBD1,TRBV7-9,ASSSPTGAIHYGYT
NA,TRBV12-3/TRBV12-4,ASSLARHSYEQY
NA,TRBV7-2,ASSPRGGRDTQY
NA,TRBV4-3,ASSQQLKGIGDTQY
NA,TRBV13,ASSIGHEQY
NA,TRBV20-1,SARDGGAF
NA,TRBV20-1,SAAQKLLETQY
TRBD2,TRBV5-1,ASSPGGAGQTDTQY
NA,TRBV19,ASSPSGTHNEQF
TRBD2,TRBV29-1,SAFRTSGGLVYNEQF
NA,TRBV29-1,SVVRDLGYNEQF
TRBD1,TRBV28,ASSLIQGTGETQY
NA,TRBV20-1,SATPLSGQIQETQY
TRBD1,TRBV6-5,ASTGQGGEQY
TRBD2,TRBV2,ASSDAGLAGANIQY
NA,TRBV18,ASSPTAGYNEQF
NA,TRBV3-1,ASSQERWGIKETQY
TRBD2,TRBV10-3,AITRAGGRPNTNEQF
NA,TRBV15,ATSADSGGYT
NA,TRBV4-2,ASSQDSQPSREQY
NA,TRBV18,ASSPPDGTPHGYT
NA,TRBV4-3,ASSQAPAQTQY
TRBD1,TRBV10-3,AIGNPGQGFNEQF
TRBD1,TRBV6-2/TRBV6-3,ASISGTVPANYGYT
NA,TRBV6-5,ASSPLDGVATYEQY
NA,TRBV9,ASSVGSEYEQY
TRBD1,TRBV6-4,ASSDSDRGEQF